This T cell receptor beta chain came from a study of vaccination and CD4 T cells after COVID-19 (dated by TCRdb to between 2021 and 2023). The study in broad terms: SARS-CoV-2 positivity had been established in the convalescent patients by nasal swab PCR, and mild disease was recorded in about 9 of these patients and severe disease in one. Post-vaccine blood samples were taken a median of around 70 days after the second vaccine dose, with a range of about 13 to 241 days. Post-COVID blood samples from convalescent patients were collected a median of roughly 100 days after diagnosis, with a range of 35 to 161 days. The cultures were stimulated with overlapping spike peptide pools from SARS-CoV-2 and from the common cold coronaviruses HCoV-NL63, HCoV-OC43 and HCoV-229E. Control cultures received a CEFX viral epitope pool as the positive control, an HIV-1 Nef peptide pool as the negative control, or no peptide. In under 13 COVID-19 convalescent patients and several infection-naive healthy vaccine recipients, researchers compared the spike-specific CD4+ TCR repertoire from before mRNA vaccination with the repertoire from after. Participants received two doses of either the Pfizer-BioNTech BNT162b2 vaccine (n=8) or the Moderna mRNA-1273 vaccine (n=2). In the convalescent cohort there were six males and four females, among whom were two Hispanic individuals, seven Caucasians, two Asians and one multiracial person. Findings and caveats that apply to the study as a whole: The number of convalescent patients in the study was relatively small, and the study did not examine early timepoints following natural infection. Of the vaccine-specific clones found in convalescent patients, nearly all (304 of 307) were mono-reactive for SARS-CoV-2 spike instead of being cross-reactive with common cold coronaviruses. The median number of SARS-CoV-2-reactive clonotypes rose from under 25 after infection to approximately 41 after vaccination, but the change was not significant. Among the post-vaccine SARS-CoV-2-reactive clones in convalescent patients, a median around 86% showed up only after vaccination, which suggests vaccine-specific priming.

Library preparation employed PCR. DNA from cultured CD4+ T cells was subjected to TCR sequencing with the Oncomine TCR Beta short-read assay at the Johns Hopkins FTIC core. Genomic DNA was extracted from the cultured CD4+ T cells with the QIAamp micro DNA kit. Oncomine TCR Beta libraries from cultured CD4+ T cells were pooled using unique dual indexes and sequenced on an Illumina iSeq 100. The authors' pipeline ran thus. Non-productive sequences were filtered out, and CDR3s that did not start with C, did not end with F or W, or were shorter than 7 amino acids were discarded. The MANAFEST web application was used to identify antigen-specific clonotypes by comparing peptide-stimulated wells against reference wells and other culture wells. An FDR below 0.05, an odds ratio above 5, and a productive frequency above 0.1% in at least two of three replicate wells were required for clones to be considered positive. Clonotypes that were significantly expanded in both SARS-CoV-2 spike wells and at least one common cold coronavirus spike condition were defined as cross-reactive. Using R version 3.6.1, CDR3 homology was evaluated through Levenshtein distances (stringdist) along with unrooted phylogenetic trees (ape). Through fastp at Q25 and MiXCR, TCRdb rebuilt clones from the public reads, retaining in-frame beta chains. Each CDR3 protein appears once, grouped with its most common genes and DNA. The V and J calls and clone size are TCRdb's, not the authors'. This sample holds just under 10,000 distinct CDR3 sequences; approximately 51% were observed only once. Jointly, the top ten make up 30% to 45% of the sample.

About this clonotype itself: The specificity of this receptor is unknown. No quality values exist for individual bases; no much larger clone is one base distant.

The sample's treatment or condition label, in plain terms: roughly 10-day PBMC culture with coronavirus spike peptide pools or control peptides (ViraFEST assay). The ViraFEST assay, used in the study, expanded antigen-specific T cells with peptide pools and then identified the expanded clonotypes through TCR sequencing. The positive SARS-CoV-2 PCR tests of the convalescent patients were dated from March to December 2020, before the Alpha, Beta and Delta variants emerged in the United States. Each well held 2.2 million or so PBMCs cultured in IMDM containing approximately 5% human AB serum and approximately 9.8 IU/ml IL-2, with roughly 10 ug/ml peptide pools added. On days 3 and 7, half of the culture medium was replaced with fresh IL-2-containing medium. After 9 to 10 days of culture, CD4+ T cells were isolated by negative selection using the EasySep CD4+ T cell isolation kit. Ficoll-Paque Plus gradient centrifugation was used to isolate PBMCs from whole blood, and the isolated PBMCs were then either used fresh or cryopreserved at -140C. Culture conditions were generally each tested in triplicate wells.

Inclusive of the bounding cysteine and phenylalanine, the CDR3 is 16 residues long. Of all the DNA, just the CDR3 is kept, 48 bases in frame from base 1. The V end loses 3 bases and the J end loses 1 base, and a stretch of 19 bases separates them. For CDR1 and CDR2, the germline V gene (reference sequence) lists GTSNPN and SVGIG. The clonotype comes from a human donor who had recovered from COVID-19. The chain links TRBV30 with TRBJ2-7; perhaps TRBD2 is the D gene, with 6 bases matching. Sequencing was done on a sample of CD4+ T cells from blood, cultured in vitro. The CDR3: CAWRGGDVLFSYEQYF. The bases are TGTGCCTGGAGGGGAGGAGATGTACTGTTTTCCTACGAGCAGTACTTC. With all but the CDR3 taken from the reference TRBV30 and TRBJ2-7 genes, the full variable domain is: SQTIHQWPATLVQPVGSPLSLECTVEGTSNPNLYWYRQAAGRGLQLLFYSVGIGQISSEVPQNLSASRPQDRQFILSSKKLLLSDSGFYLCAWRGGDVLFSYEQYFGPGTRLTVT.